The rows below give T cell receptor beta chains drawn from one sample of a study of T-cell reconstitution after alpha-beta-depleted transplantation in children. TCRdb re-derived calls from the PCR reads in MiXCR, one entry per CDR3 protein. The table has about 980,000 distinct CDR3 sequences, around 30% seen once. Sequencing used PBMCs, mostly from graft donor cells, obtained 360 days after TCRalphabeta/CD19-depleted stem cell transplant. The receptors here all came from a boy in the first two years of life who had a stem cell transplant for SCID, so the T cells may come from the graft donor. CDR3s include the opening cysteine and the closing phenylalanine or tryptophan. The listing skips clone size in some rows; elsewhere it reads once, few, many or a size class.

v_call	j_call	clone_size	cdr3_aa
TRBV5-1	TRBJ2-3	.	CASSLYGAWDGSTDTQYF
TRBV20-1	TRBJ2-5	few	CSARDRGYQETQYF
TRBV4-2	TRBJ2-5	few	CASSQEVNRGVETQYF
TRBV19	TRBJ2-2	.	CASSITGGGELFF
TRBV9	TRBJ2-1	.	CASATGHEQFF
TRBV12-3/TRBV12-4	TRBJ1-2	.	CASSLSGTEAFNYGYTF
TRBV29-1	TRBJ2-5	.	CSVEVRQQETQYF
TRBV4-1	TRBJ1-2	.	CASRPTGGDYGYTF
TRBV29-1	TRBJ1-1	.	CSVGRGANTEAFF
TRBV20-1	TRBJ1-5	.	CSARTWGGYQPQHF
TRBV7-8	TRBJ2-5	.	CASSPPRTGGGETQYF
TRBV18	TRBJ1-5	.	CASSPGTGPNQPQHF
TRBV27	TRBJ1-5	few	CASRRTGFGSQPQHF
TRBV4-2	TRBJ2-7	few	CASSLEAGGISSYEQYF
TRBV4-1	TRBJ2-3	few	CASSPIGRKVTDTQYF
TRBV10-3	TRBJ1-1	.	CAITGANTEAFF
TRBV20-1	TRBJ2-1	.	CSAAGLALYNEQFF
TRBV28	TRBJ2-5	.	CASSLLPTTSVPFPPLQETQYF
TRBV15	TRBJ2-1	.	CATSREGIGQFF
TRBV12-3/TRBV12-4	TRBJ2-7	.	CASSLSARQGSYEQYF
TRBV2	TRBJ2-7	few	CASRDGIPDEQYF
TRBV4-1	TRBJ1-1	.	CASSHTGRSTEAFF
TRBV15	TRBJ2-7	.	CATQVELAGTYEQYF
TRBV5-1	TRBJ2-3	.	CASSLGAGPGDTQYF
TRBV7-9	TRBJ1-1	.	CASSLVSRDTEAFF
TRBV20-1	TRBJ2-5	few	CSARTRTSQETQYF
TRBV9	TRBJ2-1	few	CASSVIPFGSGGAFEQFF
TRBV20-1	TRBJ1-3	.	CSAPRPFSGNTIYF
TRBV5-1	TRBJ1-1	.	CASRPTMNTEAFF